The 32 T cell receptor beta chains in this list originate from one sample, sequenced in a study of T-cell reconstitution after alpha-beta-depleted transplantation in children. Construction of the TCRbeta library involved unique molecular identifiers. TCRdb used MiXCR to reprocess the PCR reads, holding one entry per CDR3 protein. The table records roughly 500,000 distinct CDR3 sequences, around a third of them present only once. The material sequenced was PBMCs from the stem cell graft donor, taken from the stem cell graft. These receptors originate from a human donor who donated a stem cell graft to a child with aplastic anemia.

Concerning this clonotype: Being one base from a much bigger clone, this may be a read error. This chain joins TRBV29-1 and TRBJ2-5; D remains ambiguous. Germline V gives CDR1 SQVTM, CDR2 ANQGSEA. CDR3 length: 11 amino acids. V lost 6 bases and J 5 bases, leaving 10 bases between the germline ends. CDR3 DNA: TGCAGCGTGGACCGCCGGGAGACCCAGTACTTC. It is translated as CSVDRRETQYF.

The genes are TRBV20-1 and TRBJ1-1; 9 bases agree with TRBD1. CDR1 DFQATT and CDR2 SNEGSKA come from the germline V gene (reference sequence). Germline trimming cut 5 bases from V and 0 bases from J; bases unmatched to any gene: 10. The CDR3 consists of 16 residues. In DNA form, the CDR3 reads TGCAGTGCTGAAGACGAACAGGGGGCGTTGAACACTGAAGCTTTCTTT. Translated: CSAEDEQGALNTEAFF.

In its sample, this clonotype was seen a few times. V gene TRBV10-3 combines with J gene TRBJ1-4; the match to TRBD1 covers 8 bases. The CDR3 spans 16 residues. J gave up 0 bases and V 7 bases, and 7 bases lay outside the gene matches. Germline CDR1 reads ENHRY; CDR2 reads SYGVKD. The DNA for the CDR3 is TGTGCCATCAAGACAGGGGAGGATTCAACTAATGAAAAACTGTTTTTT. Protein: CAIKTGEDSTNEKLFF.

This clonotype showed up just a few times. This rearrangement joins TRBV4-2 to TRBJ2-7, with TRBD2 as a possible D gene (5 bases). The CDR3 has 14 amino acids. Trimming removed 2 bases from V and 4 bases from J, with 12 bases in between. Looked up from germline, CDR1 is LGHNA and CDR2 is YNFKEQ. The CDR3 region is CASSQTGTAYEQYF. For the CDR3, the DNA is TGTGCCAGCAGCCAAACGGGAACGGCATACGAGCAGTACTTC.

The chain combines TRBV7-2 with TRBJ2-7, with D tentatively TRBD2 (6 bases). Trimming removed 5 bases from V and 2 bases from J, with 13 bases in between. This CDR3 region has 14 residues. Germline V gene data show CDR1 as SGHTA and CDR2 as FQGNSA. The CDR3 DNA reads as TGTGCCAGCAGCGCCCGACTAGGCCCCTACGAGCAGTACTTC. This encodes CASSARLGPYEQYF.

A few counts support this clonotype. This rearrangement joins TRBV20-1 to TRBJ2-1; tentative D call: TRBD2 (6 bases). V lost 6 bases, J lost 8 bases, and 14 bases lay in between. CDR1 is DFQATT, CDR2 SNEGSKA, per germline (reference sequence). CDR3 length equals 12 residues. CDR3 sequence: CSAGGGMDEQFF. For the CDR3, the DNA is TGCAGTGCCGGAGGAGGGATGGATGAGCAGTTCTTC.

This clonotype was detected a few times. The V gene is TRBV20-1, the J gene TRBJ2-5; 8 nucleotides agree with TRBD2. This CDR3 comprises 13 residues. V lost 7 bases and J lost 5; bases outside the gene matches: 9. Germline values: CDR1 DFQATT, CDR2 SNEGSKA (reference sequence). The CDR3, as DNA: TGCAGTGTCATCTCGGGACTAGGGGAGACCCAGTACTTC. This codes for CSVISGLGETQYF.

This clonotype was seen many times. This chain links TRBV6-2 or TRBV6-3 with TRBJ2-2; D is unresolved. Trimming shortened V by 2 bases and J by 3 bases, and 7 bases separated the two germline ends. Germline CDR1 MNHEY, CDR2 SVGEGT. CDR3 length equals 14 residues. In DNA form, the CDR3 reads TGTGCCAGCAGTTACCTGACGGACACCGGGGAGCTGTTTTTT. It codes for CASSYLTDTGELFF.

The chain joins TRBV19 to TRBJ1-2; the match to TRBD1 covers 8 bases. CDR1 and CDR2 from the germline V gene are LNHDA and SQIVND (reference sequence). After removal of 7 bases from V and 0 bases from J, the junction contained 7 bases not matched to a gene. CDR3 length equals 15 residues. The CDR3 nucleotides are TGTGCCAGTACCCCAGGGACAGGTTCTAACTATGGCTACACCTTC. Protein sequence: CASTPGTGSNYGYTF.

This chain joins TRBV12-3 or TRBV12-4 and TRBJ2-5, with 9 bases aligning to TRBD2. J lost 1 base, V lost 2 bases, and 5 bases had no gene match. The CDR3 has 16 residues. CDR3 amino acids: CASSLSLAGTQETQYF. The CDR3 DNA follows: TGTGCCAGCAGTTTATCTCTAGCGGGGACCCAAGAGACCCAGTACTTC.

The genes are TRBV20-1 and TRBJ2-1; D remains ambiguous. Trimming left V 2 bases short and J 3 bases short, with 2 bases between. The CDR3 is 11 residues long. Germline V gene data show CDR1 as DFQATT and CDR2 as SNEGSKA (reference sequence). In DNA, the CDR3 is TGCAGTGCTAGAAACTACAATGAGCAGTTCTTC. Its protein is CSARNYNEQFF.

The chain recombines TRBV12-3 or TRBV12-4 with TRBJ1-5; a possible D gene is TRBD1 (6 bases). This CDR3 has 15 amino acids. Trimming took 5 bases from V and 0 from J, leaving 11 bases between them. The CDR3 DNA follows: TGTGCCAGCAGTCCTGGACAGAGTAGCAATCAGCCCCAGCATTTT. This encodes CASSPGQSSNQPQHF.

This chain joins TRBV12-3 or TRBV12-4 and TRBJ1-1, with D perhaps TRBD1 (6 bases). Trimming cost V 6 bases and J 3 bases, with 11 bases left between them. The CDR3 covers 13 residues. CDR3 DNA: TGTGCCAGCAGATCGACAGGCTACACTGAAGCTTTCTTT. It codes for CASRSTGYTEAFF.

This clonotype was detected a few times. The chain combines TRBV9 with TRBJ2-3; possibly TRBD1 for D (5 bases). Deletions cut 8 bases from V and 1 base from J, with 17 bases between. The CDR3 is 15 amino acids. CDR1 and CDR2 (germline): SGDLS, YYNGEE. CDR3 nucleotides: TGTGCCAGTCTGAAAGGGGATCTGGGCACAGATACGCAGTATTTT. Its protein product is CASLKGDLGTDTQYF.

The sample holds a few counts of this clonotype. This chain uses TRBV5-5 with TRBJ2-1, with a weak D call TRBD2 (6 bases). V was cut by 4 bases and J by 2 bases, with 19 bases left in between. Germline V lookup: CDR1 SGHKS, CDR2 YYEKEE (reference sequence). The CDR3 has 17 amino acids. The CDR3 sequence is CASSPPFGGGTYNEQFF. The CDR3 DNA follows: TGTGCCAGCAGCCCACCGTTCGGGGGAGGAACCTACAATGAGCAGTTCTTC.

The gene calls are TRBV30 and TRBJ1-5, with a weak D call TRBD1 (6 bases). Trimming took 0 bases from V and 6 from J, leaving 12 bases between them. The CDR3 spans 14 residues. CDR1 and CDR2 from the germline V gene are GTSNPN and SVGIG (reference sequence). The chain's CDR3 is CAWSVGDNIQPQHF. The CDR3 nucleotides read TGTGCCTGGAGTGTAGGGGACAATATTCAGCCCCAGCATTTT. The entire variable domain, with the rest obtained from reference TRBV30 and TRBJ1-5, is as follows: SQTIHQWPATLVQPVGSPLSLECTVEGTSNPNLYWYRQAAGRGLQLLFYSVGIGQISSEVPQNLSASRPQDRQFILSSKKLLLSDSGFYLCAWSVGDNIQPQHFGDGTRLSIL.

V is TRBV6-1 and J is TRBJ2-7; 14 bases fit TRBD2. Germline V CDR1 and CDR2: MNHNS, SASEGT. The CDR3 extends over 18 amino acids. Germline trimming cut 6 bases from V and 4 bases from J; bases unmatched to any gene: 14. The DNA of the CDR3 is TGTGCCAGCAGCCTCGGACACGGGACTAGCGGGAGATATTACGAGCAGTACTTC. This translates into CASSLGHGTSGRYYEQYF.

The CDR3 nucleotides read TGCAGTTCAATACTCCCAGCGCAGAGCACAGATACGCAGTATTTT. Translation: CSSILPAQSTDTQYF. The chain employs TRBV20-1 and TRBJ2-3; D is unclear. This CDR3 contains 15 residues. V gave up 8 bases and J gave up 0 bases, with 18 bases separating them. CDR1 is DFQATT and CDR2 is SNEGSKA in the germline V gene (reference sequence).

The V and J genes are TRBV20-1 and TRBJ2-5; TRBD2 matches at 13 bases. After removal of 1 base from V and 2 bases from J, the junction contained 10 bases not matched to a gene. The germline CDR1 and CDR2 sequences are DFQATT and SNEGSKA (reference sequence). This CDR3 region has 18 residues. The chain's CDR3 is CSARGLAGGTALQETQYF. For the CDR3, the DNA is TGCAGTGCTAGAGGACTAGCGGGAGGCACCGCCCTACAAGAGACCCAGTACTTC.

In its sample, this clonotype was seen a few times. The rearrangement links TRBV29-1 to TRBJ2-1; 13 nucleotides agree with TRBD2. Looked up from germline, CDR1 is SQVTM and CDR2 is ANQGSEA. CDR3 length: 13 amino acids. With 7 bases clipped from V and 8 bases from J, the junction kept 5 bases outside the gene matches. CDR3 amino acids: CSAGGLAGDEQFF. For the CDR3, the DNA is TGCAGCGCCGGTGGACTAGCGGGAGATGAGCAGTTCTTC.

The rearrangement uses TRBV29-1 and TRBJ2-6; D remains unclear. With 4 bases removed from V and 2 bases from J, the gap between germline ends came to 6 bases. The germline gives CDR1 SQVTM, CDR2 ANQGSEA. The CDR3 is 13 amino acids. CDR3 loop: CSVVDPGANVLTF. CDR3 DNA: TGCAGCGTTGTGGACCCTGGGGCCAACGTCCTGACTTTC.

This clonotype appeared a few times. V usage is TRBV30 and J usage is TRBJ1-1, with no clear D. This CDR3 is built from 12 residues. Germline V lookup: CDR1 GTSNPN, CDR2 SVGIG (reference sequence). V lost 0 bases and J lost 4, with 6 bases in between. The CDR3 DNA is TGTGCCTGGAGTGTGATTCCCACTGAAGCTTTCTTT. This sequence encodes CAWSVIPTEAFF.

V usage is TRBV20-1 and J usage is TRBJ2-2; 8 bases are shared with TRBD1. The CDR3 consists of 16 residues. Trimming removed 0 bases from V and 2 bases from J; junction bases left unmatched: 5. Per germline, CDR1 DFQATT and CDR2 SNEGSKA (reference sequence). CDR3 sequence: CSARDRTGINTGELFF. The CDR3 DNA sequence: TGCAGTGCTAGAGATCGGACAGGGATCAACACCGGGGAGCTGTTTTTT.

This chain uses TRBV30 with TRBJ1-1, with 8 bases lining up with TRBD1. CDR3 length equals 13 residues. Unmatched junction bases numbered 6, after V lost 4 bases and J lost 5 bases. Germline V gives CDR1 GTSNPN, CDR2 SVGIG (reference sequence). Here the CDR3 reads CAWNQGAPTEAFF. DNA for the CDR3: TGTGCCTGGAATCAGGGGGCGCCGACTGAAGCTTTCTTT.

This clonotype was recorded a few times. The CDR3 coding sequence is TGCAGTGCTTCTACAGGGGGAGGGTCCTACAATGAGCAGTTCTTC. This codes for CSASTGGGSYNEQFF. The J gene is TRBJ2-1, the V gene TRBV20-1; a possible D gene is TRBD1 (8 bases). The germline V and J ends were trimmed by 5 bases and 1 base, with 15 bases remaining between them. The CDR3 is made up of 15 amino acids. Germline-derived CDR1 and CDR2 are DFQATT and SNEGSKA (reference sequence).

V is TRBV3-1 and J is TRBJ1-1, with D possibly being TRBD1 (5 bases). The CDR3 extends over 13 amino acids. V was cut by 4 bases and J by 7 bases, with 13 bases left in between. Per germline, CDR1 LGHDT and CDR2 YNNKEL (reference sequence). The CDR3 sequence: CASSPGLAFEAFF. DNA for the CDR3: TGTGCCAGCAGCCCGGGACTCGCGTTTGAAGCTTTCTTT.

This clonotype was picked up a small number of times. The J gene is TRBJ1-1, the V gene TRBV5-1; 8 positions match TRBD1. V shed 4 bases and J 5 bases; nucleotides not matched to a gene: 10. CDR1 and CDR2 (germline): SGHRS, YFSETQ. The CDR3 consists of 15 residues. DNA for the CDR3: TGCGCCAGCAGCCGAGGGGACAGGTGGGGTACTGAAGCTTTCTTT. This gives the protein CASSRGDRWGTEAFF.

In this sample, this clonotype turned up once. The chain recombines TRBV27 with TRBJ2-1; a weak D match, TRBD1 (6 bases). V shed 8 bases and J shed 5 bases, with 13 bases lying between them. The germline V gene encodes CDR1 MNHEY and CDR2 SMNVEV (reference sequence). The CDR3 has 13 residues. The CDR3 sequence: CASGKGQHNEQFF. The CDR3 nucleotides read TGTGCCAGCGGAAAGGGACAACACAATGAGCAGTTCTTC.

A few counts support this clonotype. The J gene is TRBJ1-2, the V gene TRBV5-1, with 7 bases aligning to TRBD1. Germline-derived CDR1 and CDR2 are SGHRS and YFSETQ. V lost 0 bases to trimming and J lost 4 bases; unmatched junction nucleotides: 3. There are 14 residues in the CDR3. In nucleotides, the CDR3 is TGCGCCAGCAGCTTGGGGGACAGTGTCTATGGCTACACCTTC. This translates into CASSLGDSVYGYTF.

The V and J genes are TRBV12-3 or TRBV12-4 and TRBJ2-3; D possibly corresponds to TRBD2 (7 bases). This CDR3 spans 16 amino acids. Trimming shortened V by 4 bases and J by 3 bases, and 17 bases separated the two germline ends. The CDR3 region is CASSSPGGRETDTQYF. CDR3 bases: TGTGCCAGCAGTTCCCCCGGGGGGCGGGAGACAGATACGCAGTATTTT.

The chain joins TRBV5-6 to TRBJ2-1; 7 positions agree with TRBD1. Germline V CDR1 and CDR2: SGHDT, YYEEEE. V shed 2 bases, J shed 9 bases, and the junction held 23 bases outside the gene matches. The CDR3 extends over 19 amino acids. The chain's CDR3 is CASSFGVRERDSGYAEQFF. DNA of the CDR3: TGTGCCAGCAGCTTCGGGGTCAGGGAACGGGACAGCGGATATGCTGAGCAGTTCTTC.

The sample holds one count of this clonotype. The genes are TRBV12-3 or TRBV12-4 and TRBJ1-1, with TRBD1 identical over 9 bases. Trimming took 4 bases from V and 11 from J; bases not matched to a gene: 5. CDR3 length equals 12 residues. For the CDR3, the DNA is TGTGCCAGCAGTTCGGACAGGGGATCGGCTTTCTTT. This encodes CASSSDRGSAFF.